The 2 T cell receptor beta chains below all came from one sample that was sequenced in a study of blood T cell repertoires in COVID-19. Measured with immunoSEQ multiplex PCR; TCRdb has only the in-frame clones, and not every one. The sample holds 200,000 or so clones; 70% to 90% are singletons and the top ten take roughly 9.8%. Input material: peripheral blood. Receptors originate from a human donor with active or convalescent COVID-19. The donor label of this sample is uncertain.

The V gene is TRBV5-1, the J gene TRBJ2-7; 8 bases align to TRBD1. Germline V gene sequence: CDR1 SGHRS, CDR2 YFSETQ. J was trimmed by 3 bases and V by 5 bases; bases with no gene match: 4. This CDR3 comprises 13 residues. The CDR3 protein is CASSSGGFYEQYF. The CDR3, as DNA: TGCGCCAGCAGTTCAGGGGGCTTCTACGAGCAGTACTTC.

The V gene is TRBV2, the J gene TRBJ2-7, with TRBD1 identical over 7 bases. The CDR3 length is 14 residues. Trimming took 11 bases from V and 4 from J; bases not matched to a gene: 14. Looked up from germline, CDR1 is SNHLY and CDR2 is FYNNEI. The CDR3 DNA is TGTGCCTGTGTAAGGGGGACAGCCATATACGAGCAGTACTTC. It translates to CACVRGTAIYEQYF.